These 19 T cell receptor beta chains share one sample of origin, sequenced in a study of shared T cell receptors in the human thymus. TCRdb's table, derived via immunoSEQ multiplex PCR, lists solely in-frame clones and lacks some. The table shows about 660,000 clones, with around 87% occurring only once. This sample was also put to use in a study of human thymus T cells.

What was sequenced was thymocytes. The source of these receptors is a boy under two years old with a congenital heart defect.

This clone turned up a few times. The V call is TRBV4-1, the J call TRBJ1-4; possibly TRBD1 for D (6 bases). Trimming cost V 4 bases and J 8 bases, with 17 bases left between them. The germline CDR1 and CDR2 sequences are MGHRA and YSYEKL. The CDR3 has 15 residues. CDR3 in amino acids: CASSPTGPRVEKLFF. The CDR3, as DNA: TGCGCCAGCAGCCCAACAGGGCCCCGCGTGGAAAAACTGTTTTTT.

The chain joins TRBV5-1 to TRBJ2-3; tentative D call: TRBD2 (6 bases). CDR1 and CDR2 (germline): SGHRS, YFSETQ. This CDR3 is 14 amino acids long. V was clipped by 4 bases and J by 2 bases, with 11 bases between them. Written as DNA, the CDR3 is TGCGCCAGCAGCGTAGCGGAATACACAGATACGCAGTATTTT. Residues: CASSVAEYTDTQYF.

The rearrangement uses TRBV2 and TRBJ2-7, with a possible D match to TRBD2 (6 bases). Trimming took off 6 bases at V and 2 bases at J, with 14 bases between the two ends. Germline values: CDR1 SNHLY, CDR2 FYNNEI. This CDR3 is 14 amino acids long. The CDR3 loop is CASSLRGITYEQYF. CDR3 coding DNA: TGTGCCAGCAGCTTACGCGGGATTACCTACGAGCAGTACTTC. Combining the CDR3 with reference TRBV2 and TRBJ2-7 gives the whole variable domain EPEVTQTPSHQVTQMGQEVILRCVPISNHLYFYWYRQILGQKVEFLVSFYNNEISEKSEIFDDQFSVERPDGSNFTLKIRSTKLEDSAMYFCASSLRGITYEQYFGPGTRLTVT.

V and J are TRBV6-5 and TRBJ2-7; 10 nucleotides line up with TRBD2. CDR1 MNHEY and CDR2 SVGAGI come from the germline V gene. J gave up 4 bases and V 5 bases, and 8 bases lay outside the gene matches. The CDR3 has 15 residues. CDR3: CASSTSGERIYEQYF. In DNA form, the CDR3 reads TGTGCCAGCAGTACTAGCGGGGAAAGGATTTACGAGCAGTACTTC.

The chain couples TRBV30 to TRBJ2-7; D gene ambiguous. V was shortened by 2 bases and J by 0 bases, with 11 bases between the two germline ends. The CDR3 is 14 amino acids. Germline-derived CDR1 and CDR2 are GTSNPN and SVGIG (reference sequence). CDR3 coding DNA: TGTGCCTGGAGTCCCACGCGGCACTCCTACGAGCAGTACTTC. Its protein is CAWSPTRHSYEQYF.

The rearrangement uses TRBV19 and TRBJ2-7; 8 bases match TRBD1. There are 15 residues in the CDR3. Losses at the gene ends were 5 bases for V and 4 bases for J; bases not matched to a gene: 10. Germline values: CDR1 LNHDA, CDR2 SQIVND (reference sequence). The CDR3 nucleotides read TGTGCCAGTAGTCCGACCGGACAGGGTGGTTACGAGCAGTACTTC. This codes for CASSPTGQGGYEQYF.

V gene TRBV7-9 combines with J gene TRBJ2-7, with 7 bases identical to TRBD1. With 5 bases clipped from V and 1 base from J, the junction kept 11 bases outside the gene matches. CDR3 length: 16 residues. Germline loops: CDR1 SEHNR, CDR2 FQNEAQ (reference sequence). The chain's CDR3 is CASSPPWTGVSYEQYF. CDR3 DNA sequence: TGTGCCAGCAGCCCCCCTTGGACAGGAGTTTCCTACGAGCAGTACTTC.

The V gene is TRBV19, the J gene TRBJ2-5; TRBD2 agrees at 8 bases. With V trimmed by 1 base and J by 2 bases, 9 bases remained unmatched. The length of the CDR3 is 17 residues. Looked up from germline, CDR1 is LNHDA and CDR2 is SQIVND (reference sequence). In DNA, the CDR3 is TGTGCCAGTAGTATAGTCGGGCTAGCGGGCATTCAAGAGACCCAGTACTTC. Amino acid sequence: CASSIVGLAGIQETQYF.

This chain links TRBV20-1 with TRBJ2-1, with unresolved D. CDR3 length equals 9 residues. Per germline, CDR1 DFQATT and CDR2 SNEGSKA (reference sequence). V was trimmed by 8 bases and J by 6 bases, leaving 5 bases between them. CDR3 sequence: CSPLNEQFF. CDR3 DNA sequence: TGCAGTCCACTCAATGAGCAGTTCTTC.

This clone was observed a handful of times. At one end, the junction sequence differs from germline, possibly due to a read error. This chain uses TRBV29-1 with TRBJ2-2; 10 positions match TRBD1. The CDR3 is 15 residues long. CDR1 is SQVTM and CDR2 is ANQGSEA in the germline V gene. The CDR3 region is CSVARQGAKTGELFF. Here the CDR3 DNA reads TGCAGCGTCGCTCGACAGGGGGCGAAGACCGGGGAGCTGTTTTTT.

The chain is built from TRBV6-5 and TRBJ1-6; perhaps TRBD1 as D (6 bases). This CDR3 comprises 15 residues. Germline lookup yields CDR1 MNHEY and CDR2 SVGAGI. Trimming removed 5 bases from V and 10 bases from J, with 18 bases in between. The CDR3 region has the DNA TGTGCCAGCAGTCCGTCCAGGGGAAAGGGATCACCCCTCCACTTT. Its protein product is CASSPSRGKGSPLHF.

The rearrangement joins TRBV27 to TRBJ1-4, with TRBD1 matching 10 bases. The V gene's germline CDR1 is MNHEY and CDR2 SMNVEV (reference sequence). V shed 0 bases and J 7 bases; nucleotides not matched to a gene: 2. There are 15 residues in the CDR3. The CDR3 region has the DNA TGTGCCAGCAGTTTATCGCGGGACAGGGGTGAAAAACTGTTTTTT. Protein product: CASSLSRDRGEKLFF.

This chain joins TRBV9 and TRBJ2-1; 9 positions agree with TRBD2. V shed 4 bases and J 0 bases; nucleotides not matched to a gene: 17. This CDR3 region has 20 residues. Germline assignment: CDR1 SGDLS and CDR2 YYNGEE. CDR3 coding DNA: TGTGCCAGCAGCCCCCAAGAGGTGGCTAGCGGGAAAGGCTCCTACAATGAGCAGTTCTTC. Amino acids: CASSPQEVASGKGSYNEQFF.

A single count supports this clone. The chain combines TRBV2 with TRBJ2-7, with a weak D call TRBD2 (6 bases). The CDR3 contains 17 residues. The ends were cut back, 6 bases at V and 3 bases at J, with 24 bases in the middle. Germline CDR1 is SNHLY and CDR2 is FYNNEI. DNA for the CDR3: TGTGCCAGCAGGGCCCCCTATGCGGGACGCAAGAACTACGAGCAGTACTTC. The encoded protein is CASRAPYAGRKNYEQYF.

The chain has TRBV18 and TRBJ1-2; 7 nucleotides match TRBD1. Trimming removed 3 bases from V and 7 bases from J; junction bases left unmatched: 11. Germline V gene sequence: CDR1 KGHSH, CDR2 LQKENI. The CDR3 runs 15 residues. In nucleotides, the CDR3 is TGTGCCAGCTCACCCCGACCCGGGACAGCCTTTGGCTACACCTTC. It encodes CASSPRPGTAFGYTF. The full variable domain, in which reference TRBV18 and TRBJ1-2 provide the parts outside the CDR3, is NAGVMQNPRHLVRRRGQEARLRCSPMKGHSHVYWYRQLPEEGLKFMVYLQKENIIDESGMPKERFSAEFPKEGPSILRIQQVVRGDSAAYFCASSPRPGTAFGYTFGSGTRLTVV.

CDR3 coding DNA: TGTGCCAGCAGCTTTCCGATGTCGACTAGCGGGGGGGACAATGAGCAGTTCTTC. Its protein product is CASSFPMSTSGGDNEQFF. The J gene is TRBJ2-1, the V gene TRBV11-2; TRBD2 matches at 14 bases. Germline lookup yields CDR1 SGHAT and CDR2 FQNNGV. V lost 3 bases, J lost 5 bases, and 9 bases stayed unmatched. CDR3 length equals 18 residues. The whole variable domain, remainder taken from reference TRBV11-2 and TRBJ2-1, is EAGVAQSPRYKIIEKRQSVAFWCNPISGHATLYWYQQILGQGPKLLIQFQNNGVVDDSQLPKDRFSAERLKGVDSTLKIQPAKLEDSAVYLCASSFPMSTSGGDNEQFFGPGTRLTVL.

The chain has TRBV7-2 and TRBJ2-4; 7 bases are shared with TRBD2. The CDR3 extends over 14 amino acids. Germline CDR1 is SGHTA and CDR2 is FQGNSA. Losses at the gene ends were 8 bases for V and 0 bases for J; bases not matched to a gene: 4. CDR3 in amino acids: CASASGVAKNIQYF. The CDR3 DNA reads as TGTGCCAGCGCAAGCGGGGTAGCCAAAAACATTCAGTACTTC. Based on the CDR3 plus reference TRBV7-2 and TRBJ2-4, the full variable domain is GAGVSQSPSNKVTEKGKDVELRCDPISGHTALYWYRQSLGQGLEFLIYFQGNSAPDKSGLPSDRFSAERTGGSVSTLTIQRTQQEDSAVYLCASASGVAKNIQYFGAGTRLSVL.

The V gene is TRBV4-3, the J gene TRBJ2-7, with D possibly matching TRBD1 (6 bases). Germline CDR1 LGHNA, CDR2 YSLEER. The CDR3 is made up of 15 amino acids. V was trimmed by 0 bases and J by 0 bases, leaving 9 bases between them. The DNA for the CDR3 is TGCGCCAGCAGCCAAGATGGGGGCCCCTCCTACGAGCAGTACTTC. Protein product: CASSQDGGPSYEQYF.

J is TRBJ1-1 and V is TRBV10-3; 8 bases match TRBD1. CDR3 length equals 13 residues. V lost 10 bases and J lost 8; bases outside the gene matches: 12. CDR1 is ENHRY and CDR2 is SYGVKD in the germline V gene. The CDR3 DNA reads TGTGCCACCCAGACAGGGGCCCGTGGGGAAGCTTTCTTT. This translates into CATQTGARGEAFF.